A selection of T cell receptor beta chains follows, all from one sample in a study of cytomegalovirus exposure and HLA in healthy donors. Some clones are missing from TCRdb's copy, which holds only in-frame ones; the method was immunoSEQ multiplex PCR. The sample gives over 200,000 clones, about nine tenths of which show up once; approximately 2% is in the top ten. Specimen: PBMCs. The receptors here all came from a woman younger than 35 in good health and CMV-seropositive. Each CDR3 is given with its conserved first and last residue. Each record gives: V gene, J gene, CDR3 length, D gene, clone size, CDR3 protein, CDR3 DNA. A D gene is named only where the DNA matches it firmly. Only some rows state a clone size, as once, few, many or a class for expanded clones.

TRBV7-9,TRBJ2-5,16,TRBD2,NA,CASSFPSGRQQETQYF,TGTGCCAGCAGCTTTCCTAGCGGGAGGCAACAAGAGACCCAGTACTTC
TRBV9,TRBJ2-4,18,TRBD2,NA,CASSVEGLAGAGKNIQYF,TGTGCCAGCAGCGTAGAGGGACTAGCGGGAGCAGGCAAAAACATTCAGTACTTC
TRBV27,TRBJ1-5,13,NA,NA,CASSLRPHQPQHF,TGTGCCAGCAGCCTCAGGCCCCATCAGCCCCAGCATTTT
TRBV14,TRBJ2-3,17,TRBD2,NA,CASSRTSGSYGTDTQYF,TGTGCCAGCAGCCGGACTAGCGGGAGTTATGGCACAGATACGCAGTATTTT
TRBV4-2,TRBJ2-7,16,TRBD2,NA,CASSPRSGLAGEEQYF,TGTGCCAGCAGCCCAAGATCGGGTCTAGCGGGAGAAGAGCAGTACTTC
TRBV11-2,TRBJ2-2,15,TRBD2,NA,CASSLSGRWTGELFF,TGTGCCAGCAGCTTGAGCGGGAGATGGACCGGGGAGCTGTTTTTT
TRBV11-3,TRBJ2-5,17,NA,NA,CASSLRQGGGHQETQYF,TGTGCCAGCAGCCTTCGACAGGGAGGCGGGCACCAAGAGACCCAGTACTTC
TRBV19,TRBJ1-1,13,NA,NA,CASTIGDITEAFF,TGTGCCAGTACCATAGGGGACATTACTGAAGCTTTCTTT
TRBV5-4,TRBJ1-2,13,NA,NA,CASSLTGLYGYTF,TGTGCCAGCAGCTTGACAGGTCTCTATGGCTACACCTTC
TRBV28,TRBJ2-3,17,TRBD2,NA,CASSATWTSGSTDTQYF,TGTGCCAGCAGCGCTACCTGGACTAGCGGAAGCACAGATACGCAGTATTTT
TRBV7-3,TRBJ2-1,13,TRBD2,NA,CASRGGAYNEQFF,TGTGCCAGCAGGGGGGGGGCCTACAATGAGCAGTTCTTC
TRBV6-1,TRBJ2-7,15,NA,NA,CASSSLGTPYYEQYF,TGTGCCAGCAGTTCCCTCGGGACACCCTACTACGAGCAGTACTTC
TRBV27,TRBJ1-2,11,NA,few,CASRASGGYTF,TGTGCCAGCAGGGCCAGTGGTGGCTACACCTTC
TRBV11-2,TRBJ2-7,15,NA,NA,CASSLDVYGEYEQYF,TGTGCCAGCAGCTTAGATGTCTACGGAGAATACGAGCAGTACTTC
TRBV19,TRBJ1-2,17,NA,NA,CASSSDAPGLINYGYTF,TGTGCCAGTAGTAGTGATGCCCCGGGACTGATAAACTATGGCTACACCTTC
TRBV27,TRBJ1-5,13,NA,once,CASTSSINQPQHF,TGTGCCAGCACAAGCTCCATCAATCAGCCCCAGCATTTT
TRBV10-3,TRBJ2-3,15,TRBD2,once,CAISAGLAGTDTQYF,TGTGCCATCAGCGCCGGACTAGCGGGTACAGATACGCAGTATTTT
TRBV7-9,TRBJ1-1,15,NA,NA,CASSPRAGKDTEAFF,TGTGCCAGCAGCCCCCGGGCAGGGAAGGACACTGAAGCTTTCTTT
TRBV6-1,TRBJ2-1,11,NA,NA,CASSEAGRLFF,TGTGCCAGCAGTGAAGCAGGCAGACTGTTCTTC
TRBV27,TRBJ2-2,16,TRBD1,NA,CASSWRTGSNTGELFF,TGTGCCAGCAGTTGGCGGACAGGGTCAAACACCGGGGAGCTGTTTTTT
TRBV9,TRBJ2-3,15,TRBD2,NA,CASSVGTSERDTQYF,TGTGCCAGCAGCGTAGGGACTAGCGAAAGGGATACGCAGTATTTT
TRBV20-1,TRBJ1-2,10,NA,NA,CSAKAYGYTF,TGCAGTGCTAAAGCATATGGCTACACCTTC
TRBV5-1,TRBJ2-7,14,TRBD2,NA,CASSSASGSYEQYF,TGCGCCAGCAGCTCAGCCAGCGGGAGTTACGAGCAGTACTTC
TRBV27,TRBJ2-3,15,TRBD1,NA,CASSLRQGIADTQYF,TGTGCCAGCAGTTTACGACAGGGGATCGCAGATACGCAGTATTTT
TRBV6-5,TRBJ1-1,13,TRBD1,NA,CASSRNRGTEAFF,TGTGCCAGCAGCCGTAACAGGGGCACTGAAGCTTTCTTT
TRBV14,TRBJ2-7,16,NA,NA,CASSHLAGLRPNEQYF,TGTGCCAGCAGCCACCTTGCGGGACTCAGACCTAACGAGCAGTACTTC
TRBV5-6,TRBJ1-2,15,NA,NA,CASSSWGPGVYGYTF,TGTGCCAGCAGCTCGTGGGGGCCAGGGGTCTATGGCTACACCTTC
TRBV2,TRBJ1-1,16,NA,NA,CASRGRQEPQWAEAFF,TGTGCCAGCAGAGGCAGACAGGAACCCCAGTGGGCTGAAGCTTTCTTT
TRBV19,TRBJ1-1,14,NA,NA,CASSERGRNTEAFF,TGTGCCAGTAGTGAGCGAGGGAGGAACACTGAAGCTTTCTTT
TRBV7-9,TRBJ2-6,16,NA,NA,CASSLATGTGANVLTF,TGTGCCAGCAGCTTAGCCACAGGGACTGGGGCCAACGTCCTGACTTTC
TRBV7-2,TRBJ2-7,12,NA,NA,CAIQGGPYEQYF,TGTGCCATACAGGGTGGGCCCTACGAGCAGTACTTC
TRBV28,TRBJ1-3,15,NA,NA,CASSPMGPGGNTIYF,TGTGCCAGCAGTCCGATGGGACCCGGAGGGAACACCATATATTTT